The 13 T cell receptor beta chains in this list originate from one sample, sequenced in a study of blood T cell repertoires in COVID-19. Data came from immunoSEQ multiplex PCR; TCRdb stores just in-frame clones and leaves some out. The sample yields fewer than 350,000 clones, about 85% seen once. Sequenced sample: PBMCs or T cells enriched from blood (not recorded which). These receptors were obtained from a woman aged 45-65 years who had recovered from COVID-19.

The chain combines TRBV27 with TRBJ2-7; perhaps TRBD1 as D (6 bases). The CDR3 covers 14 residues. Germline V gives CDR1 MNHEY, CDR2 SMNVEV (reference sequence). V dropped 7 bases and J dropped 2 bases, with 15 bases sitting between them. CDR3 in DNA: TGTGCCAGCAAGCTTCACAGGGCAACCTACGAGCAGTACTTC. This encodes CASKLHRATYEQYF.

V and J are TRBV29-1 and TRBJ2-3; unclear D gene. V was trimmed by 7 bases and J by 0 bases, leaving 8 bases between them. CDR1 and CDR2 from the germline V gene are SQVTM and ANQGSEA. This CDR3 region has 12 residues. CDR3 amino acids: CSASVSTDTQYF. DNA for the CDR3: TGCAGCGCTTCGGTCAGCACAGATACGCAGTATTTT.

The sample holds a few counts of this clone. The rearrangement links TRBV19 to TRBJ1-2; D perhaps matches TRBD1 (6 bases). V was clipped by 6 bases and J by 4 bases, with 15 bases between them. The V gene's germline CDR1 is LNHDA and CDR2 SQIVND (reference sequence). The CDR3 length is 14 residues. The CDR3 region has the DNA TGTGCCAGTAGGCCGGGACAACGCGGCTATGGCTACACCTTC. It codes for CASRPGQRGYGYTF.

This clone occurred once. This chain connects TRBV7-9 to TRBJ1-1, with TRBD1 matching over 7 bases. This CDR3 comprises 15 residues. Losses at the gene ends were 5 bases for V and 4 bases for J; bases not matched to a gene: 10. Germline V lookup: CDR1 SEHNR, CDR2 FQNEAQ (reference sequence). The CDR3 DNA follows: TGTGCCAGCAGCGTGAGACAGGGAGGCTCCACTGAAGCTTTCTTT. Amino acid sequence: CASSVRQGGSTEAFF.

CDR3 residues: CASSVAAGAYNEQFF. In nucleotides, the CDR3 is TGTGCCAGCAGCGTAGCAGCGGGCGCCTACAATGAGCAGTTCTTC. The chain is built from TRBV9 and TRBJ2-1; a possible D gene is TRBD2 (6 bases). V lost 0 bases to trimming and J lost 2 bases, with 9 bases between them. The CDR3 loop spans 15 amino acids. The germline V gene has CDR1 SGDLS and CDR2 YYNGEE.

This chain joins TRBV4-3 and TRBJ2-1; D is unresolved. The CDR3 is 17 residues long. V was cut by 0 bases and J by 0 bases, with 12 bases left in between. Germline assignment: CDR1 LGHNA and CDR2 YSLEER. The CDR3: CASSQETLASSYNEQFF. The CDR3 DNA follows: TGCGCCAGCAGCCAAGAGACTTTAGCAAGCTCCTACAATGAGCAGTTCTTC.

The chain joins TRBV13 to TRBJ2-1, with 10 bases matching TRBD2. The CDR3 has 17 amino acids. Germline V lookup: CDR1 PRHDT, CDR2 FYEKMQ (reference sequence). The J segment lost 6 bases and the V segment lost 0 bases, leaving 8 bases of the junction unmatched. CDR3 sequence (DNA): TGTGCCAGCAGCTTAGGCCTTCTAGCGGGAGCCCGCAATGAGCAGTTCTTC. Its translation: CASSLGLLAGARNEQFF.

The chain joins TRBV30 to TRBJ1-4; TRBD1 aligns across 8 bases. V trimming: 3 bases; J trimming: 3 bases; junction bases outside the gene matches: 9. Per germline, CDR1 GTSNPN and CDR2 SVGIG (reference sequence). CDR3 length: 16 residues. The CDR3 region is CAWSSGQGLPNEKLFF. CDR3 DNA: TGTGCCTGGAGCTCAGGACAGGGCCTTCCTAATGAAAAACTGTTTTTT.

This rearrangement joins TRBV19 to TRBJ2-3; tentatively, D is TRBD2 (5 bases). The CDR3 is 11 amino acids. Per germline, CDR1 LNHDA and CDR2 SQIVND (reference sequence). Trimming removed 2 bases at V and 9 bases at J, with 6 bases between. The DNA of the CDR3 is TGTGCCAGTAGTATACTAGCAACGCAGTATTTT. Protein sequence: CASSILATQYF.

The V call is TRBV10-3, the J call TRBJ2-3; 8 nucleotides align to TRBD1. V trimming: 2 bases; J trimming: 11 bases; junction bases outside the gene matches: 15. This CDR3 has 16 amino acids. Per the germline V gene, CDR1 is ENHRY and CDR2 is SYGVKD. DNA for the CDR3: TGTGCCATCAGTGAGCCCGGGACAGGACCCCACGATGGGCAGTATTTT. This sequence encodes CAISEPGTGPHDGQYF.

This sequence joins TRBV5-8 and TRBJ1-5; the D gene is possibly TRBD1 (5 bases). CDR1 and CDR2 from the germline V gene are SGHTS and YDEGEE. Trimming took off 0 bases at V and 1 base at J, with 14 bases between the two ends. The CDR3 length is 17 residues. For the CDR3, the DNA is TGTGCCAGCAGCTTGGTCCGGGGGTCCGAGAGCAATCAGCCCCAGCATTTT. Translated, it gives CASSLVRGSESNQPQHF. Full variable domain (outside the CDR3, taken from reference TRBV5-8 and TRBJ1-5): EAGVTQSPTHLIKTRGQQATLRCSPISGHTSVYWYQQALGLGLQFLLWYDEGEERNRGNFPPRFSGRQFPNYSSELNVNALELEDSALYLCASSLVRGSESNQPQHFGDGTRLSIL.

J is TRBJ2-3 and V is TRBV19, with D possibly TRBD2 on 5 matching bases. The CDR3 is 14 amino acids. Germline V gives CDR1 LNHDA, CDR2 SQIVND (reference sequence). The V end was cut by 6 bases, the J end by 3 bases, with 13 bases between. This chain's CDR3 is CASRPAPGTDTQYF. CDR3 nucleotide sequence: TGTGCCAGTAGGCCTGCGCCGGGGACAGATACGCAGTATTTT.

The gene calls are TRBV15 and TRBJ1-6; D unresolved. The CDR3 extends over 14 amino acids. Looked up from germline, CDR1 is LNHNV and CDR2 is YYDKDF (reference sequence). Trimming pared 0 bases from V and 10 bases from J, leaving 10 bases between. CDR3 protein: CATSRDTGGSPLHF. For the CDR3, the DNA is TGTGCCACCAGCAGAGATACGGGCGGGTCACCCCTCCACTTT.